These 32 T cell receptor beta chains share one sample of origin, sequenced in a study of T cell responses to AZD1222 COVID-19 vaccine. Produced via immunoSEQ multiplex PCR; TCRdb's table is partial and in-frame only. Of around 120,000 clones detected, about 91% appear once; the ten largest clones hold 4% to 5.5%. This material consisted of peripheral blood, taken on day 0 of AZD1222 vaccination. The receptors were sampled from an adult in good health.

V usage is TRBV11-1 and J usage is TRBJ2-3; D unclear. Germline V lookup: CDR1 SGHAT, CDR2 FQDESV (reference sequence). CDR3 length: 14 residues. Deletions cut 5 bases from V and 0 bases from J, with 9 bases between. The chain's CDR3 is CASSPTGSTDTQYF. CDR3 DNA: TGTGCCAGCAGCCCCACTGGTAGCACAGATACGCAGTATTTT.

The rearrangement uses TRBV18 and TRBJ2-6; D unclear. Trimming removed 0 bases from V and 0 bases from J, with 12 bases in between. CDR1 is KGHSH, CDR2 LQKENI, per germline. The CDR3 spans 18 residues. The DNA for the CDR3 is TGTGCCAGCTCACCACCAGGAAGAGCCGGCTCTGGGGCCAACGTCCTGACTTTC. This gives the protein CASSPPGRAGSGANVLTF.

The V gene is TRBV19, the J gene TRBJ1-4, with 8 nucleotides matching TRBD1. The CDR3 runs to 15 residues. After removal of 5 bases from V and 7 bases from J, the junction contained 9 bases not matched to a gene. In germline, CDR1 is LNHDA, CDR2 SQIVND (reference sequence). Here the CDR3 DNA reads TGTGCCAGTAGTGTACAACAGGGGGGCGGTGAAAAACTGTTTTTT. Translating it yields CASSVQQGGGEKLFF.

The chain recombines TRBV3-1 (or the pseudogene TRBV3-2) with TRBJ1-2; D might be TRBD1 (5 bases). The CDR3 is made up of 14 amino acids. Germline CDR1 reads LGHDT; CDR2 reads YNNKEL (reference sequence). V was cut by 4 bases and J by 7 bases, with 16 bases left in between. CDR3 sequence reads: CASSPTAGTGGYTF. The CDR3 region has the DNA TGTGCCAGCAGCCCCACAGCAGGGACGGGTGGCTACACCTTC.

In this sample, this clone turned up once. The rearrangement links TRBV19 to TRBJ2-5; D gene unclear. Germline CDR1 is LNHDA and CDR2 is SQIVND (reference sequence). This CDR3 has 17 residues. Deletions cut 4 bases from V and 1 base from J, with 19 bases between. Here the CDR3 DNA reads TGTGCCAGTAGTACGACTCCCGGTCCGTACCGCCAAGAGACCCAGTACTTC. This codes for CASSTTPGPYRQETQYF.

This chain connects TRBV9 to TRBJ1-3; 8 nucleotides align to TRBD1. The germline V gene has CDR1 SGDLS and CDR2 YYNGEE. V shed 5 bases, J shed 7 bases, and the junction held 5 bases outside the gene matches. The CDR3 is made up of 13 amino acids. CDR3 nucleotide sequence: TGTGCCAGCAGAGAACAGGGGGGCAACACCATATATTTT. Translated: CASREQGGNTIYF.

V gene TRBV7-3 combines with J gene TRBJ2-2, with a possible D match to TRBD1 (6 bases). There are 15 residues in the CDR3. V gave up 5 bases and J gave up 4 bases, with 14 bases separating them. CDR1 and CDR2 from the germline V gene are SGHTA and FQGTGA. This CDR3 is CASSPFSTGTGELFF. In DNA form, the CDR3 reads TGTGCCAGCAGCCCATTCTCGACAGGCACCGGGGAGCTGTTTTTT.

V usage is TRBV19 and J usage is TRBJ2-2, with TRBD2 matching 9 bases. The CDR3 is made up of 16 amino acids. V was clipped by 7 bases and J by 3 bases; unmatched bases: 9. Germline V gene data show CDR1 as LNHDA and CDR2 as SQIVND (reference sequence). The CDR3: CASKVIAGEYTGELFF. The CDR3 nucleotides are TGTGCCAGTAAGGTGATAGCGGGAGAGTACACCGGGGAGCTGTTTTTT.

The gene calls are TRBV18 and TRBJ2-5, with TRBD2 as a possible D gene (5 bases). V lost 2 bases and J 2 bases, leaving 15 bases between the germline ends. The germline gives CDR1 KGHSH, CDR2 LQKENI. The CDR3 runs to 16 residues. This chain's CDR3 is CASSPATSGGQETQYF. DNA of the CDR3: TGTGCCAGCTCACCAGCGACCTCTGGCGGGCAAGAGACCCAGTACTTC.

This clone appeared a single time. The DNA for the CDR3 is TGTGCCAGCAACCGCGGGGCGGCAACTAATGAAAAACTGTTTTTT. It yields the protein CASNRGAATNEKLFF. This chain links TRBV7-9 with TRBJ1-4, with D perhaps TRBD1 (5 bases). CDR1 is SEHNR and CDR2 is FQNEAQ in the germline V gene (reference sequence). V dropped 7 bases and J dropped 0 bases, with 12 bases sitting between them. The CDR3 sequence is 15 residues long.

V gene TRBV6-1 combines with J gene TRBJ1-5, with D perhaps TRBD1 (6 bases). V was shortened by 2 bases and J by 5 bases, with 19 bases between the two germline ends. The CDR3 consists of 17 residues. Per the germline V gene, CDR1 is MNHNS and CDR2 is SASEGT. The CDR3 region has the DNA TGTGCCAGCAGTGAAAAGGACAGTAAGCAGCTGTATCAGCCCCAGCATTTT. Translated, it gives CASSEKDSKQLYQPQHF.

The chain employs TRBV6-6 and TRBJ1-5, with D perhaps matching TRBD1 (5 bases). The CDR3 runs 15 residues. The V end was cut by 6 bases, the J end by 2 bases, with 14 bases between. CDR1 is MNHNY, CDR2 SVGAGI, per germline (reference sequence). CDR3 coding DNA: TGTGCCAGCAGGTCTTCAGGGACGGGCAATCAGCCCCAGCATTTT. Translating gives CASRSSGTGNQPQHF.

This chain links TRBV15 with TRBJ2-3, with D unresolved. Trimming removed 1 base from V and 0 bases from J, with 11 bases in between. From germline, CDR1 is LNHNV and CDR2 YYDKDF (reference sequence). The CDR3 totals 16 residues. CDR3 sequence (DNA): TGTGCCACCAGCAGAGCCGTCAGCTCTAGCACAGATACGCAGTATTTT. Amino acid sequence: CATSRAVSSSTDTQYF.

This clone occurred a few times. This sequence joins TRBV6-5 and TRBJ1-6, with D uncertain. From germline, CDR1 is MNHEY and CDR2 SVGAGI. The V and J ends lost 6 bases and 10 bases respectively, with 19 bases between them. This CDR3 region has 15 residues. CDR3 DNA: TGTGCCAGCAGCCCCGCAGCAGTCCGCGGGTCACCCCTCCACTTT. This translates into CASSPAAVRGSPLHF.

The chain uses TRBV27 and TRBJ1-1; tentatively, D is TRBD1 (6 bases). Trimming cost V 3 bases and J 4 bases, with 12 bases left between them. CDR1 is MNHEY and CDR2 is SMNVEV in the germline V gene (reference sequence). This CDR3 comprises 14 residues. The CDR3 coding sequence is TGTGCCAGCAGTTTTGGAGGGGGGGTCACTGAAGCTTTCTTT. Its translation: CASSFGGGVTEAFF.

This chain connects TRBV2 to TRBJ2-1, with D perhaps TRBD1 or TRBD2 (5 bases each). The V end lost 4 bases, the J end lost 8 bases, and 9 bases lay between the germline ends. The CDR3 extends over 12 amino acids. Germline lookup yields CDR1 SNHLY and CDR2 FYNNEI. The chain's CDR3 is CASSVGRYEQFF. CDR3 nucleotides: TGTGCCAGCAGTGTGGGACGATATGAGCAGTTCTTC.

The chain has TRBV6-1 and TRBJ1-5; D gene unclear. Trimming shortened V by 2 bases and J by 7 bases, and 12 bases separated the two germline ends. CDR1 is MNHNS, CDR2 SASEGT, per germline. The CDR3 is made up of 14 amino acids. As DNA, the CDR3 is TGTGCCAGCAGTGAATTGGGTGGGGTGCAGCCCCAGCATTTT. As protein: CASSELGGVQPQHF.

This rearrangement joins TRBV7-3 to TRBJ2-7, with TRBD2 matching 8 bases. This CDR3 comprises 15 residues. V was clipped by 1 base and J by 1 base; unmatched bases: 3. Per germline, CDR1 SGHTA and CDR2 FQGTGA. Written as DNA, the CDR3 is TGTGCCAGCAGCTTAATGGCGGGGGGATCCTACGAGCAGTACTTC. This encodes CASSLMAGGSYEQYF.

J is TRBJ1-5 and V is TRBV6-2 or TRBV6-3; D gene ambiguous. The CDR3 contains 13 residues. CDR1 and CDR2 from the germline V gene are MNHEY and SVGEGT. Trimming shortened V by 6 bases and J by 1 base, and 7 bases separated the two germline ends. The CDR3 is CASSPRSNQPQHF. In nucleotides, the CDR3 is TGTGCCAGCAGCCCAAGAAGCAATCAGCCCCAGCATTTT.

This clone was seen a few times. The chain is built from TRBV7-9 and TRBJ1-5; 10 nucleotides match TRBD1. V was pared by 3 bases and J by 4 bases, with 6 bases of the junction left unmatched. There are 16 residues in the CDR3. Germline assignment: CDR1 SEHNR and CDR2 FQNEAQ (reference sequence). The CDR3 bases are TGTGCCAGCAGCTTTGAGACAGGGGGCTGGAATCAGCCCCAGCATTTT. Amino acids: CASSFETGGWNQPQHF.

The J gene is TRBJ1-2, the V gene TRBV6-5, with D possibly matching TRBD1 (5 bases). Germline loops: CDR1 MNHEY, CDR2 SVGAGI. The V gene lost 5 bases and the J gene lost 3 bases, with 13 bases spanning the gap. There are 14 residues in the CDR3. CDR3 in DNA: TGTGCCAGCAGTACCACAGGTCCGCACTATGGCTACACCTTC. Translating gives CASSTTGPHYGYTF.

The chain is built from TRBV5-1 and TRBJ2-2; 9 bases fit TRBD2. The CDR3 has 16 residues. J gave up 0 bases and V 2 bases, and 2 bases lay outside the gene matches. Per the germline V gene, CDR1 is SGHRS and CDR2 is YFSETQ. The CDR3 DNA sequence: TGCGCCAGCAGCTTAATAGCGGGGGCGAACACCGGGGAGCTGTTTTTT. The encoded protein is CASSLIAGANTGELFF.

This clone has a single count. This rearrangement joins TRBV19 to TRBJ1-5; 9 positions agree with TRBD1. This CDR3 is 13 amino acids long. Trimming removed 5 bases from V and 6 bases from J; junction bases left unmatched: 2. Germline CDR1 and CDR2: LNHDA and SQIVND (reference sequence). CDR3 residues: CASSSDRGQPQHF. As DNA, the CDR3 is TGTGCCAGTAGTTCGGACAGGGGTCAGCCCCAGCATTTT.

V is TRBV7-3 and J is TRBJ2-1; weak D call: TRBD2 (6 bases). V dropped 1 base and J dropped 9 bases, with 10 bases sitting between them. Germline V lookup: CDR1 SGHTA, CDR2 FQGTGA. The CDR3 is 13 amino acids. The CDR3, as DNA: TGTGCCAGCAGCTTAAGCGTCGGGGGTGAGCAGTTCTTC. This gives the protein CASSLSVGGEQFF.

J is TRBJ1-1 and V is TRBV7-2; D perhaps matches TRBD1 (5 bases). V was shortened by 5 bases and J by 1 base, with 11 bases between the two germline ends. Germline-derived CDR1 and CDR2 are SGHTA and FQGNSA. The CDR3 runs to 14 residues. The CDR3 sequence is CASSVDRWNTEAFF. In DNA form, the CDR3 reads TGTGCCAGCAGCGTAGACAGATGGAACACTGAAGCTTTCTTT.

V and J are TRBV5-8 and TRBJ1-1; TRBD1 might be the D (5 bases). Germline V gene data show CDR1 as SGHTS and CDR2 as YDEGEE. Trimming stripped 2 bases from V and 8 bases from J, with 13 bases between. The length of the CDR3 is 13 residues. CDR3 coding DNA: TGTGCCAGCAGCTTCCATGGGGGAACCGAAGCTTTCTTT. Translated, it gives CASSFHGGTEAFF. Full variable domain (missing parts from reference TRBV5-8 and TRBJ1-1): EAGVTQSPTHLIKTRGQQATLRCSPISGHTSVYWYQQALGLGLQFLLWYDEGEERNRGNFPPRFSGRQFPNYSSELNVNALELEDSALYLCASSFHGGTEAFFGQGTRLTVV.

The V call is TRBV5-1, the J call TRBJ1-1; the match to TRBD1 covers 8 bases. CDR1 and CDR2 from the germline V gene are SGHRS and YFSETQ. This CDR3 region has 17 residues. Germline trimming cut 4 bases from V and 0 bases from J; bases unmatched to any gene: 11. This CDR3 reads CASSSQGAGYMNTEAFF. The CDR3 DNA follows: TGCGCCAGCAGCAGTCAGGGGGCAGGTTACATGAACACTGAAGCTTTCTTT.

This clone appeared a few times. This rearrangement joins TRBV9 to TRBJ1-2; no definite D call. Trimming removed 3 bases at V and 0 bases at J, with 18 bases between. The CDR3 consists of 17 residues. The germline CDR1 and CDR2 sequences are SGDLS and YYNGEE. CDR3: CASSGPPWDGTNYGYTF. For the CDR3, the DNA is TGTGCCAGCAGCGGCCCCCCCTGGGATGGGACTAACTATGGCTACACCTTC.

The chain joins TRBV6-5 to TRBJ2-1; D gene unclear. CDR1 and CDR2 (germline): MNHEY, SVGAGI. There are 15 residues in the CDR3. Trimming removed 3 bases from V and 1 base from J, with 10 bases in between. In DNA form, the CDR3 reads TGTGCCAGCAGTTATTTGTCTGGGTCCTACAATGAGCAGTTCTTC. Translated, it gives CASSYLSGSYNEQFF.

The chain links TRBV7-8 to TRBJ2-5, with a weak D call TRBD2 (5 bases). Trimming removed 1 base at V and 4 bases at J, with 10 bases between. This CDR3 is built from 14 residues. Germline-derived CDR1 and CDR2 are SGHVS and FQNEAQ. The CDR3 DNA follows: TGTGCCAGCAGCTTAGGGTTGAGGGCAGAGACCCAGTACTTC. The encoded protein is CASSLGLRAETQYF.

The rearrangement links TRBV29-1 to TRBJ2-2, with TRBD1 matching 7 bases. The CDR3 sequence is 14 residues long. J was trimmed by 0 bases and V by 6 bases; bases with no gene match: 4. Germline V gives CDR1 SQVTM, CDR2 ANQGSEA. CDR3 region: CSVPGQANTGELFF. As DNA, the CDR3 is TGCAGCGTCCCCGGACAGGCGAACACCGGGGAGCTGTTTTTT.

The V call is TRBV6-5, the J call TRBJ1-1; the D gene is possibly TRBD1 (5 bases). Trimming removed 4 bases at V and 4 bases at J, with 13 bases between. In germline, CDR1 is MNHEY, CDR2 SVGAGI. The CDR3 is 14 amino acids. CDR3 protein: CASSFQGRATEAFF. The CDR3 DNA reads as TGTGCCAGCAGTTTCCAGGGTCGAGCCACTGAAGCTTTCTTT.